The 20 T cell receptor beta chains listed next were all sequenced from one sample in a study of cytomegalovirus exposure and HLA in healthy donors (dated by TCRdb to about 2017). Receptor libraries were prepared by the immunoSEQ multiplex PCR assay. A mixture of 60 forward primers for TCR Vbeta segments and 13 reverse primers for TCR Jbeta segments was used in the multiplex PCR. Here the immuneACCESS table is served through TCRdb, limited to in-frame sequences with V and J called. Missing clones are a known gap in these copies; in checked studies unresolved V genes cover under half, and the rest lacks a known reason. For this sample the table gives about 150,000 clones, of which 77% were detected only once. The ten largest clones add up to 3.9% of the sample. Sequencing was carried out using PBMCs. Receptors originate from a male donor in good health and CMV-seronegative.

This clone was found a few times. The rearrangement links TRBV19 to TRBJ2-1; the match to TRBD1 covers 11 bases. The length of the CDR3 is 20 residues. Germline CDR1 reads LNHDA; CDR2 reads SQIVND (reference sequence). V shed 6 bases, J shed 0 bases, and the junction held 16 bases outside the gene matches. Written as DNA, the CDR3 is TGTGCCAGTAGCACCCCCGGGACAGGGGGACCCCTCAGCTCCTACAATGAGCAGTTCTTC. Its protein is CASSTPGTGGPLSSYNEQFF. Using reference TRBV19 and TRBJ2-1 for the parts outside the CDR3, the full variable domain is DGGITQSPKYLFRKEGQNVTLSCEQNLNHDAMYWYRQDPGQGLRLIYYSQIVNDFQKGDIAEGYSVSREKKESFPLTVTSAQKNPTAFYLCASSTPGTGGPLSSYNEQFFGPGTRLTVL.

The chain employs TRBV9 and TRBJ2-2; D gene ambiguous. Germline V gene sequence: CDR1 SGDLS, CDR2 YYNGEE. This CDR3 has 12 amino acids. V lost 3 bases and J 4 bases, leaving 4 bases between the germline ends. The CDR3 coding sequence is TGTGCCAGCAGCGCCCTCACCGGGGAGCTGTTTTTT. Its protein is CASSALTGELFF.

CDR3 sequence (DNA): TGTGCCAGCAGTTATACCAGGGCTTCTGGAAACACCATATATTTT. Encoded protein: CASSYTRASGNTIYF. The gene calls are TRBV6-5 and TRBJ1-3, with D maybe TRBD1 (5 bases). Trimming left V 3 bases short and J 1 base short, with 10 bases between. The CDR3 totals 15 residues. CDR1 and CDR2 (germline): MNHEY, SVGAGI.

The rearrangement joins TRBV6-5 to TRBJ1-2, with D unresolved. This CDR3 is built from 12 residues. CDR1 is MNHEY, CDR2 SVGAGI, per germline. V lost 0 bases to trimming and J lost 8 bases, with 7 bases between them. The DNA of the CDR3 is TGTGCCAGCAGTTACTCGAGAGGGGGCTACACCTTC. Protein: CASSYSRGGYTF.

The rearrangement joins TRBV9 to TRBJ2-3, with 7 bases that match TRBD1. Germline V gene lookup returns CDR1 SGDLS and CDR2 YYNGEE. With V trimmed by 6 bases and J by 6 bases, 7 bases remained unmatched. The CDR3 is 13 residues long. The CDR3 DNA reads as TGTGCCAGCAACCTGGGACAGATGGATACGCAGTATTTT. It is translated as CASNLGQMDTQYF. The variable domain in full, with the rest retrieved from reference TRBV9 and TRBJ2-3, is DSGVTQTPKHLITATGQRVTLRCSPRSGDLSVYWYQQSLDQGLQFLIQYYNGEERAKGNILERFSAQQFPDLHSELNLSSLELGDSALYFCASNLGQMDTQYFGPGTRLTVL.

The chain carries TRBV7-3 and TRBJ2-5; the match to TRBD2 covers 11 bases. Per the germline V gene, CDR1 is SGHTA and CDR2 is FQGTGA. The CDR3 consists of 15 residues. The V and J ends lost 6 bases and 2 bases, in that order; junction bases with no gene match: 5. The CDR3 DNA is TGTGCCAGCAGTCGACTAGCGGGGAGTCAAGAGACCCAGTACTTC. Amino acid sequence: CASSRLAGSQETQYF.

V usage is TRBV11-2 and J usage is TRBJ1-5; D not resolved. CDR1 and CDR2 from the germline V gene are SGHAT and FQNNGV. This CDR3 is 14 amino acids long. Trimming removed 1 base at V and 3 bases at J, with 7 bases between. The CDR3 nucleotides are TGTGCCAGCAGCTTAGGGGAGTTCAATCAGCCCCAGCATTTT. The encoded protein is CASSLGEFNQPQHF.

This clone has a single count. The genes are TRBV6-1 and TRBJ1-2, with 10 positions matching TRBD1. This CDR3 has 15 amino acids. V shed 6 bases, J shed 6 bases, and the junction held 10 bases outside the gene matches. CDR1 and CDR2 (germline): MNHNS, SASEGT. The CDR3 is CASRVPGQGIHGYTF. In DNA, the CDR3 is TGTGCCAGCAGAGTTCCGGGACAGGGGATCCATGGCTACACCTTC.

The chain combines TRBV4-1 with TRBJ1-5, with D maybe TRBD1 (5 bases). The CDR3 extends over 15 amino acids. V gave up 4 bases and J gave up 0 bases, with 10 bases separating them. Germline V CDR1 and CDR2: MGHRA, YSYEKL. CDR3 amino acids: CASSPPGGSNQPQHF. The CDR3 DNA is TGCGCCAGCAGCCCTCCCGGGGGTAGCAATCAGCCCCAGCATTTT.

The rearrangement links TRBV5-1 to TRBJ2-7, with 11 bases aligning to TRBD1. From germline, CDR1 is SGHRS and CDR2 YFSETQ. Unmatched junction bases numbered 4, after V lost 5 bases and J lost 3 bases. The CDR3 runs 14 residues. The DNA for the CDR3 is TGCGCCAGCAGGAAGGGACAGGGGGTCTACGAGCAGTACTTC. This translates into CASRKGQGVYEQYF.

The CDR3 reads CASSQVPSFVSGELFF. The CDR3 DNA sequence: TGCGCCAGCAGCCAAGTGCCTAGCTTTGTGTCCGGGGAGCTGTTTTTT. The chain carries TRBV4-1 and TRBJ2-2; tentative D call: TRBD2 (5 bases). V was cut by 1 base and J by 6 bases, with 15 bases left in between. From germline, CDR1 is MGHRA and CDR2 YSYEKL. The CDR3 length is 16 residues.

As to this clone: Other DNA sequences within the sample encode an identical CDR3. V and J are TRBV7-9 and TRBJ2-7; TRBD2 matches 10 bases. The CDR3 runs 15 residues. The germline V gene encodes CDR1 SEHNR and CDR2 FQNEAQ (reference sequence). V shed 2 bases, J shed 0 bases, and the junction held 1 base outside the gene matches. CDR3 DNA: TGTGCCAGCAGCTTAAGCGGGGGGGGCTCCTACGAGCAGTACTTC. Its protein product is CASSLSGGGSYEQYF.

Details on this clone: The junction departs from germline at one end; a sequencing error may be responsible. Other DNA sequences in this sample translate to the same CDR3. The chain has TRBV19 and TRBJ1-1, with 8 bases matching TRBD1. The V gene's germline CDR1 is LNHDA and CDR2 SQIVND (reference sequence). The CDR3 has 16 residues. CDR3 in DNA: TGTGCCAGTAGTATGGCTCGGCGACAGGGGTTCACTGAAGCCTTCTTT. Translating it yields CASSMARRQGFTEAFF.

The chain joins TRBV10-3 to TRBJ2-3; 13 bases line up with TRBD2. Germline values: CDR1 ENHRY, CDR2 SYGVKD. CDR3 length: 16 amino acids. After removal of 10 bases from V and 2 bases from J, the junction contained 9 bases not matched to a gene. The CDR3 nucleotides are TGTGCCACGACTAGCGGGGGGTCTATGCCCACAGATACGCAGTATTTT. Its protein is CATTSGGSMPTDTQYF.

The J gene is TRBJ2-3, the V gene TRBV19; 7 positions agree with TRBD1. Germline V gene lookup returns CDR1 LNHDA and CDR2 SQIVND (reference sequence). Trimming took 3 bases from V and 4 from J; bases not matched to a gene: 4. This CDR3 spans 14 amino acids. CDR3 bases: TGTGCCAGTAGTATTATGCAGGGGGCAGATACGCAGTATTTT. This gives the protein CASSIMQGADTQYF.

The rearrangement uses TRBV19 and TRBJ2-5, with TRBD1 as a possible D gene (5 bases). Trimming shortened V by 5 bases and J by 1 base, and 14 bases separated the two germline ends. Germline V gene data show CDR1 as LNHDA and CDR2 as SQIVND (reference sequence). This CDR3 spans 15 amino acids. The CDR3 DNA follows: TGTGCCAGTAGTCTTCGGACAACTCCCCAAGAGACCCAGTACTTC. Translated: CASSLRTTPQETQYF.

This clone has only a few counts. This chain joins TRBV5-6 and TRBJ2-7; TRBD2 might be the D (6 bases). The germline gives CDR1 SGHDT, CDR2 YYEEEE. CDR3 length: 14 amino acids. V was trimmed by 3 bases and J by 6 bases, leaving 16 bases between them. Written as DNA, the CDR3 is TGTGCCAGCAGCTGGGGACTGGCTCCTTTCGAGCAGTACTTC. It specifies CASSWGLAPFEQYF.

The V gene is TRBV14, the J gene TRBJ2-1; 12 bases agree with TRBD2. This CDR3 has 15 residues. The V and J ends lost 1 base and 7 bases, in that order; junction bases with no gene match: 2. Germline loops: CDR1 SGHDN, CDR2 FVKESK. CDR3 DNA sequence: TGTGCCAGCAGCCAAGCCGGACTAGCGGGAAATGAGCAGTTCTTC. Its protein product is CASSQAGLAGNEQFF.

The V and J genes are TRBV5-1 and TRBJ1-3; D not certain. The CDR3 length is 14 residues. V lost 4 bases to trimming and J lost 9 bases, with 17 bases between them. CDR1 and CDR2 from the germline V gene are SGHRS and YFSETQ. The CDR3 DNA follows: TGCGCCAGCAGCAACCGGGTCGCTGGAGGCACCATATATTTT. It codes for CASSNRVAGGTIYF.

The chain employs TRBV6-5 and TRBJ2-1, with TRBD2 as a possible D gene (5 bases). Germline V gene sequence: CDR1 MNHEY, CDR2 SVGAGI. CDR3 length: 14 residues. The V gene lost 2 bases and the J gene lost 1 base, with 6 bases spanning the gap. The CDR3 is CASSYGLSYNEQFF. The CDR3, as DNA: TGTGCCAGCAGTTACGGACTTTCCTACAATGAGCAGTTCTTC.